Presented here are 29 T cell receptor beta chains from one specimen sequenced in a study of CD8 T cell repertoires and HIV-1 epitope variants. No antigen has been identified for these receptors. Measured with immunoSEQ multiplex PCR; TCRdb has only the in-frame clones, and not every one. The sample shows thousands of clones, over 50% of them seen only once. The sequenced material came from cultured CD8+ T cells derived from PBMCs. These receptors came from a male donor with HIV.

This clone was seen more than once but under ten times. This chain links TRBV28 with TRBJ2-7, with a weak D call TRBD1 (5 bases). The CDR3 totals 13 residues. Trimming shortened V by 6 bases and J by 0 bases, and 9 bases separated the two germline ends. The germline gives CDR1 MDHEN, CDR2 SYDVKM. In DNA, the CDR3 is TGTGCCAGCAGCATCGACAGCTCCTACGAGCAGTACTTC. Its protein product is CASSIDSSYEQYF.

This clone has only a few counts. The CDR3 loop is CASSQDDRGDYGYTF. The DNA of the CDR3 is TGTGCCAGCAGCCAAGATGACAGGGGGGACTATGGCTACACCTTC. V usage is TRBV4-2 and J usage is TRBJ1-2; 9 bases are a match to TRBD1. CDR3 size: 15 residues. Germline loops: CDR1 LGHNA, CDR2 YNFKEQ. Germline trimming cut 0 bases from V and 3 bases from J; bases unmatched to any gene: 2.

Worth noting for this clone: A read error may account for a junction end that differs from germline. The chain is built from TRBV7-7 and TRBJ2-1; D is possibly TRBD2 (5 bases). CDR3 length: 13 amino acids. Germline V gene lookup returns CDR1 SSHAT and CDR2 FNYEAQ (reference sequence). The CDR3 DNA sequence: TGTGCTAGCAGCCTCGGGATGGGCTGGGAGCAGTTCTTC. Its translation: CASSLGMGWEQFF.

The J gene is TRBJ1-1, the V gene TRBV9; D may be TRBD1 (6 bases). Germline CDR1 and CDR2: SGDLS and YYNGEE. With 2 bases removed from V and 1 base from J, the gap between germline ends came to 15 bases. The CDR3 contains 16 residues. The CDR3 nucleotides are TGTGCCAGCAGCGTTTTCGATGTGACAGGGAACACTGAAGCTTTCTTT. Protein product: CASSVFDVTGNTEAFF.

The chain uses TRBV6-6 and TRBJ2-5, with D hard to call. There are 12 residues in the CDR3. Looked up from germline, CDR1 is MNHNY and CDR2 is SVGAGI (reference sequence). Trimming shortened V by 5 bases and J by 5 bases, and 9 bases separated the two germline ends. This CDR3 reads CASSKEVETQYF. CDR3 DNA: TGTGCCAGCAGTAAAGAGGTGGAGACCCAGTACTTC.

The V and J genes are TRBV5-1 and TRBJ2-3; D ambiguous. The CDR3 consists of 12 residues. CDR1 and CDR2 from the germline V gene are SGHRS and YFSETQ. Trimming removed 0 bases at V and 6 bases at J, with 5 bases between. CDR3 bases: TGCGCCAGCAGCTTGGGTGGGGATACGCAGTATTTT. Amino acids: CASSLGGDTQYF.

The CDR3 protein is CASTPLDRNYEQYF. The CDR3 DNA reads TGTGCCAGCACCCCATTGGACAGGAACTACGAGCAGTACTTC. The gene calls are TRBV27 and TRBJ2-7; 7 bases match TRBD1. Germline V gene sequence: CDR1 MNHEY, CDR2 SMNVEV (reference sequence). V dropped 7 bases and J dropped 3; count of bases not matched to a gene: 9. The CDR3 totals 14 residues.

The chain uses TRBV6-4 and TRBJ2-2; D call uncertain. Between the trimmed V and J ends, which lost 3 bases and 5 bases, there was a span of 10 bases. The CDR3 is made up of 14 amino acids. Germline CDR1 is MRHNA and CDR2 is SNTAGT. The CDR3 spells CASSEGRKTGELFF. The CDR3 DNA reads TGTGCCAGCAGTGAGGGAAGAAAGACCGGGGAGCTGTTTTTT.

The chain employs TRBV7-2 and TRBJ2-1, with TRBD2 identical over 10 bases. The CDR3 loop spans 16 amino acids. The V gene end was trimmed by 1 base and the J gene end by 7 bases; junction bases not matched to a gene: 7. Germline CDR1 is SGHTA and CDR2 is FQGNSA. The CDR3 DNA is TGTGCCAGCAGCTTAGTGGTAGCGGGGGGCCCAAATGAGCAGTTCTTC. Translated, it gives CASSLVVAGGPNEQFF.

The DNA for the CDR3 is TGTGCCTGGAGTCCCCGGGGGGATCAGCCCCAGCATTTT. This translates into CAWSPRGDQPQHF. V and J are TRBV30 and TRBJ1-5; D is perhaps TRBD1 (5 bases). Germline V gene lookup returns CDR1 GTSNPN and CDR2 SVGIG (reference sequence). The CDR3 spans 13 residues. The V end was cut by 2 bases, the J end by 5 bases, with 10 bases between.

This clone was recorded only once. This chain joins TRBV13 and TRBJ2-7, with 9 bases lining up with TRBD1. The germline CDR1 and CDR2 sequences are PRHDT and FYEKMQ (reference sequence). V was pared by 5 bases and J by 5 bases, with 7 bases of the junction left unmatched. CDR3 length: 14 amino acids. This CDR3 is CASSQGQGSHEQYF. CDR3 DNA: TGTGCCAGCAGCCAGGGACAGGGTTCCCACGAGCAGTACTTC.

This clone turned up a few times. The CDR3 DNA reads as TGTGCCAGCAGCTTCAGGGGGATCAACACTGAAGCTTTCTTT. As protein: CASSFRGINTEAFF. V is TRBV11-2 and J is TRBJ1-1; 7 bases are shared with TRBD1. The V segment lost 3 bases and the J segment 2 bases; nucleotides outside the gene matches: 3. Germline V gene data show CDR1 as SGHAT and CDR2 as FQNNGV. CDR3 size: 14 residues. The variable domain in full, completed from reference TRBV11-2 and TRBJ1-1, reads EAGVAQSPRYKIIEKRQSVAFWCNPISGHATLYWYQQILGQGPKLLIQFQNNGVVDDSQLPKDRFSAERLKGVDSTLKIQPAKLEDSAVYLCASSFRGINTEAFFGQGTRLTVV.

CDR3 protein: CASRSTKQGVNTEAFF. CDR3 nucleotides: TGTGCCAGTCGGTCAACCAAACAGGGGGTGAACACTGAAGCTTTCTTT. J is TRBJ1-1 and V is TRBV19, with 8 bases aligning to TRBD1. Trimming took 8 bases from V and 0 from J; bases not matched to a gene: 11. The CDR3 sequence is 16 residues long. The germline V gene has CDR1 LNHDA and CDR2 SQIVND (reference sequence).

The chain employs TRBV5-6 and TRBJ2-7; maybe TRBD1 (6 bases). With 0 bases removed from V and 1 base from J, the gap between germline ends came to 14 bases. There are 16 residues in the CDR3. CDR1 and CDR2 from the germline V gene are SGHDT and YYEEEE. The CDR3 DNA reads TGTGCCAGCAGCTTGGGAGGTGGGACATTTTCCTACGAGCAGTACTTC. It translates to CASSLGGGTFSYEQYF.

This chain joins TRBV7-7 and TRBJ2-3, with TRBD1 matching 9 bases. The length of the CDR3 is 15 residues. With V trimmed by 4 bases and J by 1 base, 3 bases remained unmatched. In germline, CDR1 is SSHAT, CDR2 FNYEAQ (reference sequence). The chain's CDR3 is CASSSGQGRTDTQYF. DNA of the CDR3: TGTGCCAGCAGCTCAGGACAGGGGCGCACAGATACGCAGTATTTT.

The table lists this clone with a count of one. V usage is TRBV5-1 and J usage is TRBJ2-1; no clear D. CDR1 and CDR2 (germline): SGHRS, YFSETQ. Trimming shortened V by 0 bases and J by 4 bases, and 14 bases separated the two germline ends. The CDR3 consists of 16 residues. CDR3 in DNA: TGCGCCAGCAGCTTGGAGTGGTCCCAGCCTTACAATGAGCAGTTCTTC. It translates to CASSLEWSQPYNEQFF. The full variable domain, completed using reference TRBV5-1 and TRBJ2-1, is KAGVTQTPRYLIKTRGQQVTLSCSPISGHRSVSWYQQTPGQGLQFLFEYFSETQRNKGNFPGRFSGRQFSNSRSEMNVSTLELGDSALYLCASSLEWSQPYNEQFFGPGTRLTVL.

This sequence joins TRBV28 and TRBJ2-2; no clear D. Germline V gives CDR1 MDHEN, CDR2 SYDVKM. V dropped 5 bases and J dropped 1 base, with 5 bases sitting between them. This CDR3 contains 13 residues. This chain's CDR3 is CASSPRNTGELFF. The CDR3 DNA is TGTGCCAGCAGTCCTAGGAACACCGGGGAGCTGTTTTTT. The entire variable domain, with the rest obtained from reference TRBV28 and TRBJ2-2, is as follows: DVKVTQSSRYLVKRTGEKVFLECVQDMDHENMFWYRQDPGLGLRLIYFSYDVKMKEKGDIPEGYSVSREKKERFSLILESASTNQTSMYLCASSPRNTGELFFGEGSRLTVL.

The chain links TRBV28 to TRBJ1-2; D not certain. This CDR3 has 14 amino acids. CDR1 and CDR2 (germline): MDHEN, SYDVKM. Trimming stripped 3 bases from V and 4 bases from J, with 12 bases between. The DNA of the CDR3 is TGTGCCAGCAGTTTCCCACGAGGGATCTATGGCTACACCTTC. It is translated as CASSFPRGIYGYTF.

This clone was counted a single time. The chain employs TRBV4-3 and TRBJ2-1; tentative D call: TRBD1 (5 bases). V lost 1 base to trimming and J lost 3 bases, with 10 bases between them. Germline CDR1 reads LGHNA; CDR2 reads YSLEER. The CDR3 has 15 residues. CDR3: CASSQGSGIYNEQFF. The CDR3 DNA reads as TGCGCCAGCAGCCAAGGGTCAGGGATCTACAATGAGCAGTTCTTC.

The chain employs TRBV5-5 and TRBJ2-1; 8 nucleotides agree with TRBD2. Looked up from germline, CDR1 is SGHKS and CDR2 is YYEKEE (reference sequence). This CDR3 region has 14 residues. V trimming: 4 bases; J trimming: 6 bases; junction bases outside the gene matches: 6. For the CDR3, the DNA is TGTGCCAGCAGCCCCTGGACTAGCCCCAATGAGCAGTTCTTC. This translates into CASSPWTSPNEQFF.

The chain couples TRBV21-1 to TRBJ1-3. TRBV21-1 is a known pseudogene. The CDR3 has 16 residues. DNA for the CDR3: TGTGCCAGCAGTCATCCGGGGGGTTCGCCTGGAAACACCATATATTTT. It translates to CASSHPGGSPGNTIYF.

The CDR3 is CASSPEGDGAKNIQYF. The CDR3 DNA sequence: TGTGCCAGCAGCCCAGAAGGGGACGGGGCCAAAAACATTCAGTACTTC. The chain employs TRBV28 and TRBJ2-4, with D perhaps given as TRBD1 or TRBD2 (5 bases each). Germline CDR1 MDHEN, CDR2 SYDVKM. The V and J ends lost 6 bases and 1 base respectively, with 16 bases between them. The length of the CDR3 is 16 residues.

V and J are TRBV5-6 and TRBJ2-1, with D possibly matching TRBD1 (5 bases). In germline, CDR1 is SGHDT, CDR2 YYEEEE. V was shortened by 0 bases and J by 5 bases, with 9 bases between the two germline ends. CDR3 length equals 14 residues. This CDR3 is CASSLEGAHNEQFF. DNA of the CDR3: TGTGCCAGCAGCTTGGAAGGGGCTCACAATGAGCAGTTCTTC.

This clone was seen only a few times. This chain connects TRBV2 to TRBJ2-2; TRBD1 might be the D (6 bases). Per germline, CDR1 SNHLY and CDR2 FYNNEI. The V gene lost 3 bases and the J gene lost 1 base, with 6 bases spanning the gap. The length of the CDR3 is 14 residues. CDR3 DNA sequence: TGTGCCAGCAGTGACAGGGGGAACACCGGGGAGCTGTTTTTT. Its translation is CASSDRGNTGELFF.

The CDR3 DNA follows: TGTGCCATCAGTGATCGGGGTGGCAATCAGCCCCAGCATTTT. Its translation: CAISDRGGNQPQHF. The rearrangement uses TRBV10-3 and TRBJ1-5; no clear D. From germline, CDR1 is ENHRY and CDR2 SYGVKD. The V end lost 3 bases, the J end lost 2 bases, and 8 bases lay between the germline ends. The CDR3 runs 14 residues.

The J gene is TRBJ2-1, the V gene TRBV7-9; TRBD2 is a possible D gene (6 bases). In germline, CDR1 is SEHNR, CDR2 FQNEAQ (reference sequence). V was pared by 5 bases and J by 1 base, with 6 bases between. This CDR3 spans 13 amino acids. In DNA, the CDR3 is TGTGCCAGCAGCGGGAGGTCCTACAATGAGCAGTTCTTC. It yields the protein CASSGRSYNEQFF.

V gene TRBV25-1 combines with J gene TRBJ1-2; no clear D gene. Trimming took 3 bases from V and 3 from J, leaving 11 bases between them. The CDR3 length is 14 residues. Germline V gives CDR1 MGHDK, CDR2 SYGVNS. CDR3 sequence reads: CASSDPTEDYGYTF. CDR3 sequence (DNA): TGTGCCAGCAGTGATCCGACTGAGGACTATGGCTACACCTTC.

This chain joins TRBV6-1 and TRBJ2-7, with TRBD1 matching over 11 bases. Germline V gene data show CDR1 as MNHNS and CDR2 as SASEGT. V dropped 2 bases and J dropped 4; count of bases not matched to a gene: 4. This CDR3 is built from 15 residues. The CDR3 sequence: CASSERDRGIYEQYF. The CDR3 DNA follows: TGTGCCAGCAGTGAAAGGGACAGGGGGATATACGAGCAGTACTTC.

The chain employs TRBV28 and TRBJ1-2; D ambiguous. CDR1 is MDHEN and CDR2 is SYDVKM in the germline V gene. The CDR3 loop spans 11 amino acids. The V end was cut by 5 bases, the J end by 5 bases, with 6 bases between. CDR3 DNA: TGTGCCAGCAGTCTCGATTATGGCTACACCTTC. Encoded protein: CASSLDYGYTF.